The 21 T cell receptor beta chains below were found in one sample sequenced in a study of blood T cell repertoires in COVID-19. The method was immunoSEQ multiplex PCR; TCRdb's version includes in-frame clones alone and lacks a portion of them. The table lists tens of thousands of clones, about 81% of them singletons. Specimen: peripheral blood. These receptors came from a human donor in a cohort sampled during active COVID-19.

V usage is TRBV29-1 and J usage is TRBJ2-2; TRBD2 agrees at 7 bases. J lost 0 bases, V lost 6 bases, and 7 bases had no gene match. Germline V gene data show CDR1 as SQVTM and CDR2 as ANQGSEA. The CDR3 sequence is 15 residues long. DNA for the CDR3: TGCAGCGTGCCAGGCGGGGGTTCGAACACCGGGGAGCTGTTTTTT. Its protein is CSVPGGGSNTGELFF.

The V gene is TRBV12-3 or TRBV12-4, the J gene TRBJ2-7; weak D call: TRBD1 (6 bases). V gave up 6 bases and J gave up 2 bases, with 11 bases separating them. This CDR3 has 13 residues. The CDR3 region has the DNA TGTGCCAGCAGGCTAACAGGGACCTACGAGCAGTACTTC. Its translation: CASRLTGTYEQYF.

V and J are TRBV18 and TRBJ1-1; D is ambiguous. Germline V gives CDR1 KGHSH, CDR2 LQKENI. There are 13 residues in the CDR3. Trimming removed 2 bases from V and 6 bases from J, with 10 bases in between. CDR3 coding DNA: TGTGCCAGCTCACCAGGGCGTGTGGCTGAAGCTTTCTTT. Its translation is CASSPGRVAEAFF.

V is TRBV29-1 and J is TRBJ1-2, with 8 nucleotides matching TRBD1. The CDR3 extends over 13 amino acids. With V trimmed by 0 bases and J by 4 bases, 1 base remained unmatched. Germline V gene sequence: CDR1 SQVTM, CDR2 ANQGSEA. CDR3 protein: CSVEDRGPYGYTF. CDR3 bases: TGCAGCGTTGAAGACAGGGGGCCCTATGGCTACACCTTC.

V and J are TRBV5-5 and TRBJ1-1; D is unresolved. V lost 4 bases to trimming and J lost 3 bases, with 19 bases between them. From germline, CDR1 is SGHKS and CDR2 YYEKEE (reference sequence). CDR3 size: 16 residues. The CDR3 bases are TGTGCCAGCAGCGACCACCGACGGGGTGGGGACACTGAAGCTTTCTTT. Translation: CASSDHRRGGDTEAFF. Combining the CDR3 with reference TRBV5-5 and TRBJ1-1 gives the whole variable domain DAGVTQSPTHLIKTRGQQVTLRCSPISGHKSVSWYQQVLGQGPQFIFQYYEKEERGRGNFPDRFSARQFPNYSSELNVNALLLGDSALYLCASSDHRRGGDTEAFFGQGTRLTVV.

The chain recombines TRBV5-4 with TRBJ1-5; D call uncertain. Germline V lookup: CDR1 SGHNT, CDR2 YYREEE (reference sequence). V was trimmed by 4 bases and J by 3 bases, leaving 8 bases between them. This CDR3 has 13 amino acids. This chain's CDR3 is CASSPKPNQPQHF. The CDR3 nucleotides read TGTGCCAGCAGCCCAAAGCCCAATCAGCCCCAGCATTTT.

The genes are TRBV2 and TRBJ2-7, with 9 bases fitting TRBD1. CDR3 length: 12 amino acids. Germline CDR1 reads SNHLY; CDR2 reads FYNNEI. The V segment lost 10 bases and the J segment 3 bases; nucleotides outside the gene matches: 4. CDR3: CATGQGIYEQYF. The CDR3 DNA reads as TGTGCCACCGGACAGGGGATCTACGAGCAGTACTTC.

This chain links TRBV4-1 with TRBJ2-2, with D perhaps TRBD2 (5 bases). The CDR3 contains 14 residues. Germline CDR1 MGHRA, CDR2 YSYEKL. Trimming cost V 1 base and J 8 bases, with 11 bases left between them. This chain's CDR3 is CASSQGGSGGELFF. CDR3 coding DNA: TGCGCCAGCAGCCAAGGCGGGTCCGGAGGGGAGCTGTTTTTT.

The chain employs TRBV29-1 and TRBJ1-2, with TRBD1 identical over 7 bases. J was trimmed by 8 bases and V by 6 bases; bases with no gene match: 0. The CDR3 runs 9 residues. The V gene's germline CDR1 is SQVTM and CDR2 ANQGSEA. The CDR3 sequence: CSVGQGYTF. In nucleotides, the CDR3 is TGCAGCGTGGGACAGGGCTACACCTTC.

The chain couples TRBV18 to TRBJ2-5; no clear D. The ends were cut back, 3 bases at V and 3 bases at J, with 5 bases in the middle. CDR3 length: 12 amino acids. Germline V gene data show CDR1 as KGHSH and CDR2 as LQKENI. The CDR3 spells CASSPSEETQYF. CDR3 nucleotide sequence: TGTGCCAGCTCACCCAGCGAAGAGACCCAGTACTTC.

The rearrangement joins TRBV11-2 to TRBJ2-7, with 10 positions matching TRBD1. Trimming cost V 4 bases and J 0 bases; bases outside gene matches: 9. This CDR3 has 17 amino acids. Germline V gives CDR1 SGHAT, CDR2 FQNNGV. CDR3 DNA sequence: TGTGCCAGCAGCTCCGGGACAGGGGCCTCGAGCTCCTACGAGCAGTACTTC. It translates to CASSSGTGASSSYEQYF.

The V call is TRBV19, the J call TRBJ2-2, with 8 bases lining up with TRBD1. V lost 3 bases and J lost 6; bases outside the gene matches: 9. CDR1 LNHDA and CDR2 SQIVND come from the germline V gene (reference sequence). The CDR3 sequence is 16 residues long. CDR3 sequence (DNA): TGTGCCAGTAGTATCGGAACAGGGGGTAGGCCCGGGGAGCTGTTTTTT. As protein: CASSIGTGGRPGELFF.

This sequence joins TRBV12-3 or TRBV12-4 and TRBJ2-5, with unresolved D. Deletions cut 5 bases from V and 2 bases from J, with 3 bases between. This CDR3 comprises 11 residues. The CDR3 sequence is CASSLQETQYF. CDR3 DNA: TGTGCCAGCAGTCTTCAAGAGACCCAGTACTTC.

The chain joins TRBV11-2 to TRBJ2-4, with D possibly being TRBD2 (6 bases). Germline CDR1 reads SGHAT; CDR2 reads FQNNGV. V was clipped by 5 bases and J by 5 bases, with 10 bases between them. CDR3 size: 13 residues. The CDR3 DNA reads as TGTGCCAGCAGCGGAGGGAGAGAAAACATTCAGTACTTC. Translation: CASSGGRENIQYF.

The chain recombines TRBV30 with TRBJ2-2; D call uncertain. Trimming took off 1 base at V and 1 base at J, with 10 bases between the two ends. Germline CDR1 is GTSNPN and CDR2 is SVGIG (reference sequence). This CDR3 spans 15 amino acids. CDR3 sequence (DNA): TGTGCCTGGAGTGCTGGGCAGGTGAACACCGGGGAGCTGTTTTTT. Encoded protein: CAWSAGQVNTGELFF.

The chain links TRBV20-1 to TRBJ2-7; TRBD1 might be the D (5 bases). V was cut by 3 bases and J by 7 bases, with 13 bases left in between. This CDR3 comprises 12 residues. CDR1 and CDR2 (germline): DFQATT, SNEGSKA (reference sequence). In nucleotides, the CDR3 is TGCAGTGCTAGTGGCAGGGTAGGGGAGCAGTACTTC. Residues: CSASGRVGEQYF.

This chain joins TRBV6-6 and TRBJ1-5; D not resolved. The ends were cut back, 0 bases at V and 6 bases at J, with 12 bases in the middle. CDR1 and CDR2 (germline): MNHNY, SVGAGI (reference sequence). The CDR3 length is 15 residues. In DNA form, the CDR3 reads TGTGCCAGCAGTTACTCGAAGGGAGGAGGTCAGCCCCAGCATTTT. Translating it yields CASSYSKGGGQPQHF.

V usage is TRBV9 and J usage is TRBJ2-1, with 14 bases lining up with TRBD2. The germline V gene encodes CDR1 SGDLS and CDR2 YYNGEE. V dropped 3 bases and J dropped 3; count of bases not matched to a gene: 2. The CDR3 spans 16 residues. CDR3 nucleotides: TGTGCCAGCAGCGGACTAGCGGGGGGGATCTACAATGAGCAGTTCTTC. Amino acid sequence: CASSGLAGGIYNEQFF.

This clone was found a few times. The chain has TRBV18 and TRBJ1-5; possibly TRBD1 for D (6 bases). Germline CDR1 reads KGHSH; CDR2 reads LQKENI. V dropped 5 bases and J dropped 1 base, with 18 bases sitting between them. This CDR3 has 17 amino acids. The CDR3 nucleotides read TGTGCCAGCTCAATGGGAACAGGGTTGAGGAGCAATCAGCCCCAGCATTTT. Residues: CASSMGTGLRSNQPQHF.

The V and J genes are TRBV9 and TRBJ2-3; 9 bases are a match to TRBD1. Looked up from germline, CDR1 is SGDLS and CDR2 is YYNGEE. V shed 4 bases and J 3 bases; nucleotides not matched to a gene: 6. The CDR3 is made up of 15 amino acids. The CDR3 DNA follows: TGTGCCAGCAGCCCTAGGACAGGGGTTACAGATACGCAGTATTTT. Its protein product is CASSPRTGVTDTQYF.

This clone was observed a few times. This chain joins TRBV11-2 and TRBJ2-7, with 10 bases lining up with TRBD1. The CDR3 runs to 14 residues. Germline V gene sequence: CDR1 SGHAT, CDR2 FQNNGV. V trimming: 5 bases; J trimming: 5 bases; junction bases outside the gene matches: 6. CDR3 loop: CASSPRQGANEQYF. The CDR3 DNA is TGTGCCAGCAGCCCAAGACAGGGGGCGAACGAGCAGTACTTC.